These 2 T cell receptor beta chains share one sample of origin, sequenced in a study of blood T cell repertoires in COVID-19. TCRdb's table, derived via immunoSEQ multiplex PCR, lists solely in-frame clones and lacks some. The sample yields hundreds of thousands of clones, about nine tenths seen once. The source material was PBMCs or T cells enriched from blood (not recorded which). These receptors were obtained from a man aged 55 to 69 who had recovered from COVID-19.

V usage is TRBV28 and J usage is TRBJ1-1, with D tentatively TRBD1 (5 bases). Trimming removed 2 bases from V and 7 bases from J, with 11 bases in between. The V gene's germline CDR1 is MDHEN and CDR2 SYDVKM. The CDR3 contains 13 residues. In nucleotides, the CDR3 is TGTGCCAGCAGTTTACGACAGAATCTTGAAGCTTTCTTT. Translated: CASSLRQNLEAFF.

This rearrangement joins TRBV9 to TRBJ2-5, with D tentatively TRBD2 (6 bases). CDR1 is SGDLS, CDR2 YYNGEE, per germline. The CDR3 runs 17 residues. Trimming took 4 bases from V and 0 from J, leaving 19 bases between them. The CDR3 DNA reads as TGTGCCAGCAGCCTTGGCGGGGCAACAGACCACCAAGAGACCCAGTACTTC. Translating it yields CASSLGGATDHQETQYF.